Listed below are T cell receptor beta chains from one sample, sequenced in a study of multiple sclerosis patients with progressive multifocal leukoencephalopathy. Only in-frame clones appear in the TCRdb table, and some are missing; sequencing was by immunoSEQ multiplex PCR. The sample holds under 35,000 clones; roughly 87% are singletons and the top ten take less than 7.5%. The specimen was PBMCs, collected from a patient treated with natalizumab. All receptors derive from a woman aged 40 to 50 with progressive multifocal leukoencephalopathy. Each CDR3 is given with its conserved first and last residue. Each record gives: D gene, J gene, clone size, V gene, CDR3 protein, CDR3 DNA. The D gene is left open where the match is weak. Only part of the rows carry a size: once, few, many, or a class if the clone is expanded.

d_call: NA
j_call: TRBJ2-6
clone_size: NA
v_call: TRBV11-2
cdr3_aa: CASSFPGANVLTF
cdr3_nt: TGTGCCAGCAGCTTTCCTGGGGCCAACGTCCTGACTTTC

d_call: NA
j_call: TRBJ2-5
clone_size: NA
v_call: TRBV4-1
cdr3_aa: CASSQWRGETQYF
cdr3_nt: TGCGCCAGCAGCCAATGGAGGGGGGAGACCCAGTACTTC

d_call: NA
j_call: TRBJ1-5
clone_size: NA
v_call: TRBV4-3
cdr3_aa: CASSQVHGEGGQPQHF
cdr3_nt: TGCGCCAGCAGCCAAGTTCATGGGGAGGGAGGACAGCCCCAGCATTTT

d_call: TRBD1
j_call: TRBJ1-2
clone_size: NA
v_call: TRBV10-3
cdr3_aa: CAIRTDRGDSTF
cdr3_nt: TGTGCCATCAGGACGGACAGGGGGGATAGCACCTTC

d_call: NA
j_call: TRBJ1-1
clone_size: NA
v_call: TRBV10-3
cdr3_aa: CAISERESTEAFF
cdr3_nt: TGTGCCATCAGTGAAAGGGAGAGTACTGAAGCTTTCTTT

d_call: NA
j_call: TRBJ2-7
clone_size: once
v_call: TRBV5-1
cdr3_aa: CASSEIGGTAYEQYF
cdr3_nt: TGCGCCAGCAGCGAAATAGGGGGGACCGCCTACGAGCAGTACTTC

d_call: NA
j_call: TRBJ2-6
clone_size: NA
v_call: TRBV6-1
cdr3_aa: CASGPGSSGANVLTF
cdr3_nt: TGTGCCAGCGGACCGGGGAGCTCTGGGGCCAACGTCCTGACTTTC

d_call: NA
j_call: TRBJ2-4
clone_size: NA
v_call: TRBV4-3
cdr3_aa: CASSQERTAKNIQYF
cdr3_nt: TGCGCCAGCAGCCAAGAAAGGACAGCCAAAAACATTCAGTACTTC

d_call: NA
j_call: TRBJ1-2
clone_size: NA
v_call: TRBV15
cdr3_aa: CATSLGRGYTF
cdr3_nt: TGTGCCACCAGCTTGGGACGCGGCTACACCTTC

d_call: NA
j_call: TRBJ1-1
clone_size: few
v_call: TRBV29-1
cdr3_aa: CSVGSVNTEAFF
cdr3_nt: TGCAGCGTTGGGTCGGTTAACACTGAAGCTTTCTTT

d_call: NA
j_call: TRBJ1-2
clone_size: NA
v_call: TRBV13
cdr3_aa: CASSLYSGGYTF
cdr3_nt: TGTGCCAGCAGCTTATACTCGGGGGGCTACACCTTC

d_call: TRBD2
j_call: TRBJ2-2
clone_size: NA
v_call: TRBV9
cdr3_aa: CATPSGGRVTGELFF
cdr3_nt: TGTGCCACCCCAAGTGGGGGGAGGGTCACCGGGGAGCTGTTTTTT

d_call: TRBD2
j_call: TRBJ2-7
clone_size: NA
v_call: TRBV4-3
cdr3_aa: CASSQDQRWGDYRWSEQYF
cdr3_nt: TGCGCCAGCAGCCAAGATCAGAGGTGGGGGGACTACCGGTGGAGCGAGCAGTACTTC

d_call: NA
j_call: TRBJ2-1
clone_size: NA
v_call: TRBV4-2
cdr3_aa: CASSQVSGRHEQFF
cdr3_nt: TGTGCCAGCAGCCAAGTTTCGGGGAGACATGAGCAGTTCTTC

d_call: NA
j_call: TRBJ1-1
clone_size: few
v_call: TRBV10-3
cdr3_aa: CAIQGYYTEAFF
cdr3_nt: TGTGCCATCCAGGGGTATTACACTGAAGCTTTCTTT

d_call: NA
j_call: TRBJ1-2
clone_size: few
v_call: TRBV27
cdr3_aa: CASSIDARSGYTF
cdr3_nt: TGTGCCAGCAGCATCGACGCCCGATCAGGCTACACCTTC

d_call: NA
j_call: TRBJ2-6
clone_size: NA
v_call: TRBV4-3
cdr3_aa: CASSQAGTGANVLTF
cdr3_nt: TGCGCCAGCAGCCAAGCGGGGACTGGGGCCAACGTCCTGACTTTC

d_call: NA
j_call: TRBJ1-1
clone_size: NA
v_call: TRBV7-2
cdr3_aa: CASSLFGLSNTEAFF
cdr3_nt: TGTGCCAGCAGCTTATTCGGTCTCTCAAACACTGAAGCTTTCTTT

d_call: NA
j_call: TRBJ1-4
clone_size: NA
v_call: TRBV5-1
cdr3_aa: CASSLGGTRNEKLFF
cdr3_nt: TGCGCCAGCAGCTTGGGAGGGACAAGAAATGAAAAACTGTTTTTT

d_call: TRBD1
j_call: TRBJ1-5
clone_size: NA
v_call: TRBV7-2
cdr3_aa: CASSRRTGGQPQHF
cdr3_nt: TGTGCCAGCAGCCGTCGGACAGGGGGTCAGCCCCAGCATTTT

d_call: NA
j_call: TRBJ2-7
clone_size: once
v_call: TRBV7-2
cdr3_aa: CASSLAWRDEQYF
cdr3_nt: TGTGCCAGCAGCTTAGCGTGGCGGGACGAGCAGTACTTC

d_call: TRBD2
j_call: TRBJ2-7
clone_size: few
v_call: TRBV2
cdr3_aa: CASRASGVDEQYF
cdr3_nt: TGTGCCAGCAGAGCTAGCGGGGTAGACGAGCAGTACTTC

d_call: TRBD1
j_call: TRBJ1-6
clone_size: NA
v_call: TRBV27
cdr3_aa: CASSVGTEYNSPLHF
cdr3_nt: TGTGCCAGCAGCGTCGGGACAGAATATAATTCACCCCTCCACTTT

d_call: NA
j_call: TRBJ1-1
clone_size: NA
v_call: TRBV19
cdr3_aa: CASSTNTGRGTEAFF
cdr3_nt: TGTGCCAGTAGTACCAATACAGGGCGCGGCACTGAAGCTTTCTTT

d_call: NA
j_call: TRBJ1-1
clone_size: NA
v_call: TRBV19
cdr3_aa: CASTPDAGRTEAFF
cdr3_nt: TGTGCCAGTACCCCGGATGCGGGGAGAACTGAAGCTTTCTTT

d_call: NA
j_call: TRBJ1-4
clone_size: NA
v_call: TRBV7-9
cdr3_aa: CASSPRPNEKLFF
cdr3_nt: TGTGCCAGCAGCCCCCGGCCTAATGAAAAACTGTTTTTT

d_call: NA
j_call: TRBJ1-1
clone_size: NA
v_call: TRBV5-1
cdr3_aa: CASTPHGTMNTEAFF
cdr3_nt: TGCGCCAGCACCCCCCACGGGACCATGAACACTGAAGCTTTCTTT

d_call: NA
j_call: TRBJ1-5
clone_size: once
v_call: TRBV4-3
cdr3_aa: CASSQVWGAGQPQHF
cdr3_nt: TGCGCCAGCAGCCAGGTTTGGGGGGCCGGTCAGCCCCAGCATTTT

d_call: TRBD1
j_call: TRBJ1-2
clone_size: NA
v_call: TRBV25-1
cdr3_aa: CASSVTGSSGYTF
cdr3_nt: TGTGCCAGCAGTGTGACAGGGTCTTCTGGCTACACCTTC

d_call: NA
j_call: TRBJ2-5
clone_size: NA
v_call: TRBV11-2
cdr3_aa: CASSRTPGALETQYF
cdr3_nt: TGTGCCAGCAGCCGGACCCCAGGGGCCTTGGAGACCCAGTACTTC

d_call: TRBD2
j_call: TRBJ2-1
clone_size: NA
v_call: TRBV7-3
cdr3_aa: CASSPSSGRVGEQFF
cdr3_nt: TGTGCCAGCAGCCCGTCTAGCGGGAGGGTCGGTGAGCAGTTCTTC

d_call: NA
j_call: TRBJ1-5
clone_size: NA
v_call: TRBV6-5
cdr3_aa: CASSYAEHQPQHF
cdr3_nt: TGTGCCAGCAGTTACGCGGAGCATCAGCCCCAGCATTTT

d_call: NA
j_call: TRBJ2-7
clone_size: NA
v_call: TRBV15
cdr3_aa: CATSRGWIYEQYF
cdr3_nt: TGTGCCACCAGCAGAGGATGGATCTACGAGCAGTACTTC

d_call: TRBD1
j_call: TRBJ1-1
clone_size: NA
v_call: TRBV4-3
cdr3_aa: CASSQDRGWDEAFF
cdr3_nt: TGCGCCAGCAGCCAAGACAGGGGGTGGGATGAAGCTTTCTTT

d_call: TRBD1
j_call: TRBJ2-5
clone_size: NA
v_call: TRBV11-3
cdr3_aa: CASSLRQGETQYF
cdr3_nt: TGTGCCAGCAGCTTGCGACAGGGCGAGACCCAGTACTTC

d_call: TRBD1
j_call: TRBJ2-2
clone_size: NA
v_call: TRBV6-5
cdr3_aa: CASSYEGASTGELFF
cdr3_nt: TGTGCCAGCAGTTACGAGGGGGCCAGCACCGGGGAGCTGTTTTTT

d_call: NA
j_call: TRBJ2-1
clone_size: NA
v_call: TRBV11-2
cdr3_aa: CASSSALGRGFF
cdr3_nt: TGTGCCAGCAGCTCCGCCTTGGGGCGGGGGTTCTTC

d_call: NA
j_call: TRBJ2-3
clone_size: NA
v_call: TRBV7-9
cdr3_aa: CAVWKGITDTQYF
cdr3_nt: TGTGCCGTTTGGAAGGGAATAACGGATACGCAGTATTTT

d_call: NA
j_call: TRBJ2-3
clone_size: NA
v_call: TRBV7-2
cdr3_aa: CASTFGRGGKYTQYF
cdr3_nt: TGTGCCAGCACCTTCGGAAGGGGGGGCAAGTATACGCAGTATTTT

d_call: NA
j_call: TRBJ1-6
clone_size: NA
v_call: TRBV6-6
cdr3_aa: CASSMGRSNSPLHF
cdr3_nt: TGTGCCAGCAGTATGGGACGTAGTAATTCACCCCTCCACTTT

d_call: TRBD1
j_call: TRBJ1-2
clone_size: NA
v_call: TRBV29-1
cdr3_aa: CSVEFSPQGALYGYTF
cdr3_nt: TGCAGCGTTGAGTTTTCTCCCCAGGGGGCCCTTTATGGCTACACCTTC

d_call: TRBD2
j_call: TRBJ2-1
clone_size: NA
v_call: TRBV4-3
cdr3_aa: CASSQDWLAGERVDNEQFF
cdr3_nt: TGCGCCAGCAGCCAAGATTGGCTAGCGGGGGAGCGGGTAGACAATGAGCAGTTCTTC

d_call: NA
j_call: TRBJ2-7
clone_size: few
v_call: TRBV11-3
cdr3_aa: CASSSYRVTSYEQYF
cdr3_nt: TGTGCCAGCAGCTCTTACAGGGTTACGTCCTACGAGCAGTACTTC

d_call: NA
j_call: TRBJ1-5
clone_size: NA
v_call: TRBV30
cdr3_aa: CAWETGKGQPQHF
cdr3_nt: TGTGCCTGGGAAACAGGGAAGGGCCAGCCCCAGCATTTT

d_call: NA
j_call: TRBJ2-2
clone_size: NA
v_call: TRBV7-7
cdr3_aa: CASSLGPGAGELFF
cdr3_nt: TGTGCTAGCAGCTTAGGACCGGGAGCCGGGGAGCTGTTTTTT

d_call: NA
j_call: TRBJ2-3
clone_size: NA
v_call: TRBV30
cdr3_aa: CAWSVGGADTQYF
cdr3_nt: TGTGCCTGGAGTGTAGGGGGGGCAGATACGCAGTATTTT

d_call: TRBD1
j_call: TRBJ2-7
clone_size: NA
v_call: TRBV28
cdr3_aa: CASSRDRFYEQYF
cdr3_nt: TGTGCCAGCAGCCGGGACAGATTCTACGAGCAGTACTTC

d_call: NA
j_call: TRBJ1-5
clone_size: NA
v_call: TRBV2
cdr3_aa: CASSTDYQPQHF
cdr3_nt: TGTGCCAGCTCAACAGACTATCAGCCCCAGCATTTT

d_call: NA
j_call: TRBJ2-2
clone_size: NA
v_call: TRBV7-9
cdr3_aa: CASSFPGTNTGELFF
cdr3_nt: TGTGCCAGCAGCTTCCCGGGGACGAACACCGGGGAGCTGTTTTTT

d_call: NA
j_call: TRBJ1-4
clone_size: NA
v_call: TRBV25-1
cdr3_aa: CASSDPRGFLEKLFF
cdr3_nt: TGTGCCAGCAGTGACCCACGGGGCTTTTTAGAAAAACTGTTTTTT

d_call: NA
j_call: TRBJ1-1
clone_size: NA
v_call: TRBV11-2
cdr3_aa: CASSPPGPNTEAFF
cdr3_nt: TGTGCCAGCAGCCCTCCCGGGCCAAACACTGAAGCTTTCTTT

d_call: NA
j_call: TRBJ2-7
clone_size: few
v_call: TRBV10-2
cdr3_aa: CASSEIRSYEQYF
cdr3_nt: TGCGCCAGCAGTGAAATTAGGTCCTACGAGCAGTACTTC

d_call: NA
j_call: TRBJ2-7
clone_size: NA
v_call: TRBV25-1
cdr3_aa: CATKRDNSYEQYF
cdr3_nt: TGTGCCACCAAGCGGGACAATTCCTACGAGCAGTACTTC

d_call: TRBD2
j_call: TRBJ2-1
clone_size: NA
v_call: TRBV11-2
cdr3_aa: CASSSSSGGAFEQFF
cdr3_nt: TGTGCCAGCAGCTCCTCTAGCGGGGGGGCCTTTGAGCAGTTCTTC

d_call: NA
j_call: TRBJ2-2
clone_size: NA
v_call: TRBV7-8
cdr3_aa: CASSLPTIDRTNGELFF
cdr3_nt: TGTGCCAGCAGCTTACCCACCATCGACAGGACGAACGGGGAGCTGTTTTTT